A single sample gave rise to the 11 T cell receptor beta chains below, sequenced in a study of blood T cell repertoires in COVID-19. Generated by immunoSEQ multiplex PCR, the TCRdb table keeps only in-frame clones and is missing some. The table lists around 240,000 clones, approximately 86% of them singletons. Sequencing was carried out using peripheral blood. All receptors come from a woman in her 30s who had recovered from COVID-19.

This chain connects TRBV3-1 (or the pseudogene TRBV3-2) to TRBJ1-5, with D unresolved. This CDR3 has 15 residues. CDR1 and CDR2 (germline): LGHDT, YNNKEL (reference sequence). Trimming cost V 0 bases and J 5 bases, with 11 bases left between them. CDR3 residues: CASSQDLAVDQPQHF. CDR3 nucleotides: TGTGCCAGCAGCCAAGATTTAGCCGTGGATCAGCCCCAGCATTTT.

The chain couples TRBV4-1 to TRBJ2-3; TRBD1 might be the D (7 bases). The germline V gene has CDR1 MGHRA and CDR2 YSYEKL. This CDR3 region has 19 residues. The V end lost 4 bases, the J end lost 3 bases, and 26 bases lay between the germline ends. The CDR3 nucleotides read TGCGCCAGCAGCCCCTCCGGTGAGGGGGCGACTAGAAGGACAGATACGCAGTATTTT. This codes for CASSPSGEGATRRTDTQYF.

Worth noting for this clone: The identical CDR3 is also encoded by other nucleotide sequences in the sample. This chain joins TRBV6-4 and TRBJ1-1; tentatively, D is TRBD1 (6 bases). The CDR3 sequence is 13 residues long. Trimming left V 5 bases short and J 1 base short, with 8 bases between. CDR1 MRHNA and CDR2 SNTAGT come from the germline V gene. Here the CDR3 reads CASSTDRNTEAFF. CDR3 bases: TGTGCCAGCAGTACGGACAGGAACACTGAAGCTTTCTTT.

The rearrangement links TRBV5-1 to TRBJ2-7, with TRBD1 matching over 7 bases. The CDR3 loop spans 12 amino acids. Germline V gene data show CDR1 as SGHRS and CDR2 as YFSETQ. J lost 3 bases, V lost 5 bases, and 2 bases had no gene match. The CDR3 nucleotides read TGCGCCAGCAGACGGGACAGCTACGAGCAGTACTTC. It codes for CASRRDSYEQYF.

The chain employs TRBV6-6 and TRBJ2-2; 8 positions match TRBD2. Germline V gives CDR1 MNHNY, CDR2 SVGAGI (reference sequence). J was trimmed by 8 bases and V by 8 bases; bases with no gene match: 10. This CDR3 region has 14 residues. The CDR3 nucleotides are TGTGCCAGCTGGGGGGGACTAGGACAGGGGGAGCTGTTTTTT. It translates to CASWGGLGQGELFF.

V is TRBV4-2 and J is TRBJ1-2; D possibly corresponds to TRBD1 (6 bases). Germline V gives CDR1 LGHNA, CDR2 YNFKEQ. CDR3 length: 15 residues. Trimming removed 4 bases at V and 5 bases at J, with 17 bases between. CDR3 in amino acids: CASSPFTGFEYGYTF. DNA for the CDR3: TGTGCCAGCAGCCCGTTTACAGGGTTTGAGTATGGCTACACCTTC.

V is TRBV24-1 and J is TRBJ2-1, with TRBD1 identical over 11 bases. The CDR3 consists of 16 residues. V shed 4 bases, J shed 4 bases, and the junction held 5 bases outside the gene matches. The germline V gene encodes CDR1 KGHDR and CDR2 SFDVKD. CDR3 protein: CATSETGTGGYNEQFF. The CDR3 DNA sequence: TGTGCCACCAGTGAGACCGGGACAGGGGGTTACAATGAGCAGTTCTTC.

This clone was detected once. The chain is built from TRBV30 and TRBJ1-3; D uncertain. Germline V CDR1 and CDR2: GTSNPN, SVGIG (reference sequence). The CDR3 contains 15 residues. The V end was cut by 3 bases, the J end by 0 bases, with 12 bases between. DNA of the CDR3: TGTGCCTGGAGCCTATGTCGTTGCTCTGGAAACACCATATATTTT. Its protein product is CAWSLCRCSGNTIYF.

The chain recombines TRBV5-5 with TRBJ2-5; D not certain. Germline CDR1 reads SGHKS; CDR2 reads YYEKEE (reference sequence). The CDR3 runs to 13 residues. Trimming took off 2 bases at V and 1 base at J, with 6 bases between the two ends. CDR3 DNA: TGTGCCAGCAGCTTCTCCCCCCAAGAGACCCAGTACTTC. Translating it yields CASSFSPQETQYF.

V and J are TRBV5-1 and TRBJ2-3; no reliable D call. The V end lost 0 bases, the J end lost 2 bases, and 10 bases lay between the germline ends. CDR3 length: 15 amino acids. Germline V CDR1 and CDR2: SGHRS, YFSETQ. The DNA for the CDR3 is TGCGCCAGCAGCTTGGGTGTATCCCCCACAGATACGCAGTATTTT. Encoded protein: CASSLGVSPTDTQYF.

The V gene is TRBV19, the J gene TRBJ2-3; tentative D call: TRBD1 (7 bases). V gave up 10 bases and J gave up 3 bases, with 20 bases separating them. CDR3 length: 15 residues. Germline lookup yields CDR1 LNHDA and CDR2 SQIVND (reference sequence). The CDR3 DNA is TGTGCCACCACCGATCAGGGGGGCCCTACAGATACGCAGTATTTT. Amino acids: CATTDQGGPTDTQYF.